These 21 T cell receptor beta chains share one sample of origin, sequenced in a study of T cell responses to AZD1222 COVID-19 vaccine. Profiling relied on immunoSEQ multiplex PCR, and the TCRdb table lists in-frame clones only, not all of them. The table includes around 270,000 clones, around 93% detected once. The input for sequencing was peripheral blood, taken 28 days after the second AZD1222 dose. The receptor source for this set is an adult who received the AZD1222 COVID-19 vaccine.

This chain links TRBV2 with TRBJ1-6; D is ambiguous. CDR1 is SNHLY and CDR2 is FYNNEI in the germline V gene. The CDR3 contains 14 residues. Trimming shortened V by 4 bases and J by 7 bases, and 11 bases separated the two germline ends. The CDR3 nucleotides are TGTGCCAGCAGTGCTACGGACGGAAATTCACCCCTCCACTTT. Translated: CASSATDGNSPLHF.

This chain joins TRBV5-1 and TRBJ2-5, with TRBD1 matching over 11 bases. Germline loops: CDR1 SGHRS, CDR2 YFSETQ. This CDR3 region has 15 residues. Trimming cost V 2 bases and J 5 bases; bases outside gene matches: 5. The CDR3 DNA is TGCGCCAGCAGCTTAGGACAGGGGGCCGGGGAGACCCAGTACTTC. Its protein product is CASSLGQGAGETQYF.

This sequence joins TRBV18 and TRBJ1-2; the match to TRBD1 covers 7 bases. V gave up 5 bases and J gave up 4 bases; unmatched junction bases: 7. CDR1 is KGHSH, CDR2 LQKENI, per germline. The CDR3 spans 14 residues. The CDR3 protein is CASSEYRGSYGYTF. The CDR3, as DNA: TGTGCCAGCTCAGAATACAGGGGTAGCTATGGCTACACCTTC.

V usage is TRBV6-5 and J usage is TRBJ1-4; 7 bases map to TRBD1. The ends lost 6 bases at V and 3 bases at J; junction bases unmatched: 7. The CDR3 sequence is 15 residues long. Germline CDR1 reads MNHEY; CDR2 reads SVGAGI. For the CDR3, the DNA is TGTGCCAGCAGGGAGAGGGGGCCGGCTAATGAAAAACTGTTTTTT. Translating it yields CASRERGPANEKLFF.

The chain uses TRBV11-2 and TRBJ2-5; D remains unclear. In germline, CDR1 is SGHAT, CDR2 FQNNGV. This CDR3 has 12 residues. V lost 3 bases and J 2 bases, leaving 4 bases between the germline ends. CDR3 nucleotides: TGTGCCAGCAGCTTGCATCAAGAGACCCAGTACTTC. It yields the protein CASSLHQETQYF. The full variable domain, in which reference TRBV11-2 and TRBJ2-5 provide the parts outside the CDR3, is EAGVAQSPRYKIIEKRQSVAFWCNPISGHATLYWYQQILGQGPKLLIQFQNNGVVDDSQLPKDRFSAERLKGVDSTLKIQPAKLEDSAVYLCASSLHQETQYFGPGTRLLVL.

The rearrangement uses TRBV3-1 (or the pseudogene TRBV3-2) and TRBJ1-1; D not resolved. Germline lookup yields CDR1 LGHDT and CDR2 YNNKEL (reference sequence). The CDR3 has 16 amino acids. Trimming removed 2 bases from V and 0 bases from J, with 13 bases in between. The CDR3 here is CASSQSPLAVNTEAFF. For the CDR3, the DNA is TGTGCCAGCAGCCAATCTCCATTAGCGGTGAACACTGAAGCTTTCTTT.

CDR3 in DNA: TGTGCCACCAGTGATATTGGGGCGGCGAACACCGGGGAGCTGTTTTTT. This gives the protein CATSDIGAANTGELFF. This sequence joins TRBV24-1 and TRBJ2-2; maybe TRBD1 (5 bases). Trimming removed 3 bases from V and 0 bases from J, with 10 bases in between. The CDR3 has 16 residues. Germline CDR1 reads KGHDR; CDR2 reads SFDVKD.

The chain uses TRBV24-1 and TRBJ1-5; TRBD1 might be the D (6 bases). This CDR3 contains 14 residues. The germline V and J ends were trimmed by 3 bases and 5 bases, with 10 bases remaining between them. The germline gives CDR1 KGHDR, CDR2 SFDVKD. The CDR3 spells CATSDRGAHQPQHF. The DNA of the CDR3 is TGTGCCACCAGTGATAGGGGGGCTCATCAGCCCCAGCATTTT.

The chain's CDR3 is CASGLGLQGSNQPQHF. DNA of the CDR3: TGTGCCAGCGGGCTGGGTCTACAAGGAAGCAATCAGCCCCAGCATTTT. The chain has TRBV27 and TRBJ1-5; D ambiguous. The CDR3 has 16 residues. Trimming removed 8 bases from V and 1 base from J, with 18 bases in between. Looked up from germline, CDR1 is MNHEY and CDR2 is SMNVEV (reference sequence).

For this clone: This CDR3 fails to terminate in the conserved phenylalanine or tryptophan, so it likely reflects a read error. Because the CDR3's place on the DNA is in doubt, the DNA is left out and the CDR3 is given as listed by TCRdb. The CDR3 spells CASRRPFS. V and J are TRBV4-1 and TRBJ2-7. Ends included, the CDR3 has 8 residues. From germline, CDR1 is MGHRA and CDR2 YSYEKL.

The V gene is TRBV7-2, the J gene TRBJ2-1, with 12 bases fitting TRBD2. CDR1 and CDR2 from the germline V gene are SGHTA and FQGNSA. The CDR3 covers 16 residues. The ends lost 2 bases at V and 9 bases at J; junction bases unmatched: 8. The CDR3 reads CASSLQLTSGSPEQFF. In DNA, the CDR3 is TGTGCCAGCAGCTTACAGTTGACTAGCGGGAGCCCTGAGCAGTTCTTC.

V usage is TRBV2 and J usage is TRBJ1-4, with 9 bases identical to TRBD1. This CDR3 has 14 amino acids. V was pared by 9 bases and J by 3 bases, with 5 bases of the junction left unmatched. Per germline, CDR1 SNHLY and CDR2 FYNNEI. The CDR3 DNA reads as TGTGCCAGTAACACAGGGGGCCCTAATGAAAAACTGTTTTTT. It specifies CASNTGGPNEKLFF.

This clone was seen once. J is TRBJ1-1 and V is TRBV29-1; a weak D match, TRBD1 (6 bases). CDR3 length: 14 amino acids. CDR1 SQVTM and CDR2 ANQGSEA come from the germline V gene. The germline V and J ends were trimmed by 6 bases and 3 bases, with 17 bases remaining between them. The DNA for the CDR3 is TGCAGCGTCCCGGCCAGGGGTCCGGACACTGAAGCTTTCTTT. Its translation: CSVPARGPDTEAFF.

The table lists this clone with a count of one. The chain links TRBV10-3 to TRBJ1-1; D is undetermined. CDR1 and CDR2 (germline): ENHRY, SYGVKD. This CDR3 is 13 amino acids long. Trimming took 2 bases from V and 6 from J, leaving 10 bases between them. DNA for the CDR3: TGTGCCATCAGTGAGGCCAGAGAGGCTGAAGCTTTCTTT. Its protein is CAISEAREAEAFF.

The chain combines TRBV19 with TRBJ2-7, with D tentatively TRBD2 (5 bases). The CDR3 has 14 amino acids. V was cut by 5 bases and J by 3 bases, with 14 bases left in between. Germline-derived CDR1 and CDR2 are LNHDA and SQIVND (reference sequence). CDR3 in DNA: TGTGCCAGTAGTGATGTCGGGGTTCACTACGAGCAGTACTTC. Translation gives CASSDVGVHYEQYF.

This sequence joins TRBV7-9 and TRBJ2-3; 8 bases are a match to TRBD2. The germline V gene encodes CDR1 SEHNR and CDR2 FQNEAQ (reference sequence). V lost 2 bases to trimming and J lost 5 bases; unmatched junction nucleotides: 9. This CDR3 comprises 16 residues. The CDR3 reads CASSLSKAGAGDTQYF. The CDR3 DNA is TGTGCCAGCAGCTTATCCAAAGCGGGGGCGGGAGATACGCAGTATTTT.

The chain uses TRBV29-1 and TRBJ2-7; TRBD1 matches 7 bases. Trimming at V came to 4 bases and at J to 0 bases, leaving 6 bases not matched to a gene. Germline assignment: CDR1 SQVTM and CDR2 ANQGSEA. This CDR3 region has 14 residues. The CDR3 loop reads CSVVTGVSSYEQYF. The CDR3, as DNA: TGCAGCGTTGTAACAGGGGTGAGCTCCTACGAGCAGTACTTC.

V and J are TRBV7-9 and TRBJ2-1, with D maybe TRBD1 (5 bases). Germline V lookup: CDR1 SEHNR, CDR2 FQNEAQ (reference sequence). The germline V and J ends were trimmed by 6 bases and 5 bases, with 23 bases remaining between them. This CDR3 spans 17 amino acids. CDR3 region: CASRGLGPETSNNEQFF. The CDR3 DNA follows: TGTGCCAGCAGGGGTCTGGGGCCCGAAACAAGTAACAATGAGCAGTTCTTC.

The chain combines TRBV28 with TRBJ1-3; D perhaps matches TRBD1 (5 bases). This CDR3 is built from 18 residues. Trimming removed 0 bases at V and 0 bases at J, with 15 bases between. CDR1 and CDR2 (germline): MDHEN, SYDVKM. CDR3 amino acids: CASSLWGRAGPSGNTIYF. For the CDR3, the DNA is TGTGCCAGCAGTTTATGGGGGCGGGCAGGCCCCTCTGGAAACACCATATATTTT. Together with reference TRBV28 and TRBJ1-3, the CDR3 gives the full variable domain: DVKVTQSSRYLVKRTGEKVFLECVQDMDHENMFWYRQDPGLGLRLIYFSYDVKMKEKGDIPEGYSVSREKKERFSLILESASTNQTSMYLCASSLWGRAGPSGNTIYFGEGSWLTVV.

This sequence joins TRBV30 and TRBJ2-7; 8 bases agree with TRBD2. This CDR3 has 16 residues. CDR1 is GTSNPN and CDR2 is SVGIG in the germline V gene (reference sequence). V shed 2 bases, J shed 3 bases, and the junction held 12 bases outside the gene matches. The CDR3 DNA is TGTGCCTGGAGTCCCCCACCCAGCGGGAGAGACTACGAGCAGTACTTC. This encodes CAWSPPPSGRDYEQYF.

The V and J genes are TRBV4-3 and TRBJ2-2, with D possibly being TRBD1 (6 bases). Germline V gene lookup returns CDR1 LGHNA and CDR2 YSLEER. Trimming stripped 0 bases from V and 3 bases from J, with 11 bases between. This CDR3 is built from 16 residues. CDR3 in amino acids: CASSQDQGGYTGELFF. The CDR3 DNA sequence: TGCGCCAGCAGCCAAGATCAAGGGGGTTACACCGGGGAGCTGTTTTTT.